The 32 T cell receptor beta chains below all came from one sample that was sequenced in a study of cytomegalovirus exposure and HLA in healthy donors. Primers for the PCR totalled 60 Vbeta and 13 Jbeta. TCRdb's copy holds only in-frame clones and misses some; the assay was immunoSEQ multiplex PCR. In the table there are about 150,000 clones, roughly 77% of which are singletons. The specimen was PBMCs. The receptors originated from a man aged 25-45 years in good health and CMV-seropositive.

The V gene is TRBV9, the J gene TRBJ2-1; D call uncertain. CDR1 and CDR2 from the germline V gene are SGDLS and YYNGEE. The CDR3 has 13 residues. V was cut by 2 bases and J by 4 bases, with 7 bases left in between. The CDR3 protein is CASSVVEYNEQFF. The CDR3 DNA sequence: TGTGCCAGCAGCGTGGTGGAGTACAATGAGCAGTTCTTC.

V usage is TRBV29-1 and J usage is TRBJ2-1, with D hard to call. The CDR3 is made up of 12 amino acids. Germline V gene sequence: CDR1 SQVTM, CDR2 ANQGSEA. Trimming shortened V by 5 bases and J by 1 base, and 6 bases separated the two germline ends. CDR3 region: CSVSQSYNEQFF. CDR3 in DNA: TGCAGCGTTTCCCAGTCCTACAATGAGCAGTTCTTC.

This clone has a single count. This chain joins TRBV10-3 and TRBJ2-1; the match to TRBD1 covers 7 bases. V shed 4 bases, J shed 7 bases, and the junction held 10 bases outside the gene matches. Germline loops: CDR1 ENHRY, CDR2 SYGVKD. The CDR3 runs to 15 residues. CDR3 protein: CAISAKGAPNNEQFF. DNA of the CDR3: TGTGCCATCAGTGCCAAGGGGGCCCCCAATAATGAGCAGTTCTTC.

The chain joins TRBV11-2 to TRBJ2-7, with TRBD2 matching over 13 bases. The CDR3 is 15 amino acids. V lost 2 bases, J lost 4 bases, and 2 bases stayed unmatched. Germline CDR1 and CDR2: SGHAT and FQNNGV. The CDR3 loop is CASSLTSGGVYEQYF. The CDR3 region has the DNA TGTGCCAGCAGCTTAACTAGCGGGGGGGTGTACGAGCAGTACTTC.

The genes are TRBV6-1 and TRBJ1-6; 9 bases are shared with TRBD1. Trimming removed 0 bases from V and 9 bases from J; junction bases left unmatched: 15. The CDR3 spans 19 residues. Germline-derived CDR1 and CDR2 are MNHNS and SASEGT. Written as DNA, the CDR3 is TGTGCCAGCAGTGAAGCAATTCTAAGTGGGGGACAGGGAACTTCACCCCTCCACTTT. Translation: CASSEAILSGGQGTSPLHF.

The chain is built from TRBV5-1 and TRBJ2-3; D is perhaps TRBD2 (6 bases). This CDR3 comprises 15 residues. The ends were cut back, 1 base at V and 0 bases at J, with 9 bases in the middle. The germline V gene encodes CDR1 SGHRS and CDR2 YFSETQ. For the CDR3, the DNA is TGCGCCAGCAGCTTGTGGGGGACTAGCACAGATACGCAGTATTTT. Its protein is CASSLWGTSTDTQYF.

The CDR3 here is CASSQWTGRGYEQYF. CDR3 DNA: TGTGCCAGTAGTCAATGGACAGGTCGAGGCTACGAGCAGTACTTC. The chain recombines TRBV19 with TRBJ2-5; 7 positions agree with TRBD1. The DNA end favors TRBJ2-7, so the J call may be wrong. CDR3 length: 15 residues. CDR1 and CDR2 from the germline V gene are LNHDA and SQIVND (reference sequence).

This sequence joins TRBV7-6 and TRBJ2-5; D possibly corresponds to TRBD2 (6 bases). CDR1 and CDR2 (germline): SGHVS, FNYEAQ. This CDR3 spans 15 amino acids. V shed 2 bases and J shed 4 bases, with 14 bases lying between them. CDR3 in DNA: TGTGCCAGCAGCTTAACACGGGGGATCAGAGAGACCCAGTACTTC. This translates into CASSLTRGIRETQYF.

This chain joins TRBV6-1 and TRBJ1-4; D may be TRBD1 (6 bases). Germline lookup yields CDR1 MNHNS and CDR2 SASEGT. V lost 3 bases and J lost 6, with 11 bases in between. The CDR3 is 14 residues long. CDR3 in amino acids: CASSEWGLDEKLFF. In nucleotides, the CDR3 is TGTGCCAGCAGTGAGTGGGGGCTCGATGAAAAACTGTTTTTT.

This chain links TRBV5-1 with TRBJ2-1; TRBD1 matches at 7 bases. Germline values: CDR1 SGHRS, CDR2 YFSETQ. V was clipped by 3 bases and J by 4 bases; unmatched bases: 4. CDR3 length: 14 amino acids. The CDR3 here is CASSSTGPYNEQFF. Written as DNA, the CDR3 is TGCGCCAGCAGCTCGACAGGGCCATACAATGAGCAGTTCTTC.

V is TRBV7-9 and J is TRBJ1-2, with TRBD1 matching 10 bases. This CDR3 is 14 amino acids long. V lost 5 bases, J lost 4 bases, and 4 bases stayed unmatched. Looked up from germline, CDR1 is SEHNR and CDR2 is FQNEAQ (reference sequence). In DNA, the CDR3 is TGTGCCAGCAGCCTAGGGACAGGGGTCTATGGCTACACCTTC. Its protein is CASSLGTGVYGYTF.

The gene calls are TRBV5-1 and TRBJ1-3; the match to TRBD1 covers 8 bases. After removal of 3 bases from V and 2 bases from J, the junction contained 4 bases not matched to a gene. CDR1 and CDR2 from the germline V gene are SGHRS and YFSETQ. This CDR3 comprises 15 residues. This CDR3 reads CASSWEGQAGNTIYF. The DNA of the CDR3 is TGCGCCAGCAGCTGGGAGGGACAGGCTGGAAACACCATATATTTT.

The CDR3 nucleotides are TGCGCCAGCAGCTTCAATCAGAAGGGGATCGGGAACACTGAAGCTTTCTTT. Translated, it gives CASSFNQKGIGNTEAFF. The J gene is TRBJ1-1, the V gene TRBV5-1, with a tentative D call TRBD1 (5 bases). Trimming removed 2 bases at V and 1 base at J, with 18 bases between. Germline assignment: CDR1 SGHRS and CDR2 YFSETQ. CDR3 length: 17 amino acids.

The chain employs TRBV9 and TRBJ2-5, with D maybe TRBD2 (5 bases). The CDR3 runs to 15 residues. V dropped 0 bases and J dropped 0 bases, with 9 bases sitting between them. Germline CDR1 reads SGDLS; CDR2 reads YYNGEE. The CDR3 bases are TGTGCCAGCAGCGTAGTACTGGGAGACCAAGAGACCCAGTACTTC. It is translated as CASSVVLGDQETQYF.

The chain joins TRBV13 to TRBJ1-4; D ambiguous. Trimming stripped 5 bases from V and 0 bases from J, with 16 bases between. Germline CDR1 reads PRHDT; CDR2 reads FYEKMQ (reference sequence). The CDR3 length is 17 residues. The CDR3 DNA follows: TGTGCCAGCAGCCTCGGTGGCGGTTTTGCAACTAATGAAAAACTGTTTTTT. Its translation: CASSLGGGFATNEKLFF.

The rearrangement uses TRBV28 and TRBJ2-1; D is uncertain. There are 14 residues in the CDR3. Germline V gene lookup returns CDR1 MDHEN and CDR2 SYDVKM. V lost 6 bases, J lost 5 bases, and 14 bases lay in between. The CDR3 protein is CASSLGRSDNEQFF. The CDR3 DNA sequence: TGTGCCAGCAGCCTAGGTAGATCCGACAATGAGCAGTTCTTC. The full variable domain, with the rest looked up from reference TRBV28 and TRBJ2-1, is DVKVTQSSRYLVKRTGEKVFLECVQDMDHENMFWYRQDPGLGLRLIYFSYDVKMKEKGDIPEGYSVSREKKERFSLILESASTNQTSMYLCASSLGRSDNEQFFGPGTRLTVL.

This clone has just a few counts. Here the CDR3 DNA reads TGTGCCAGCAGCTTGGTACAGGGGGCCCCCGAGCAGTACTTC. Its translation: CASSLVQGAPEQYF. This rearrangement joins TRBV5-8 to TRBJ2-7; TRBD1 matches 9 bases. Germline V gene lookup returns CDR1 SGHTS and CDR2 YDEGEE. The CDR3 extends over 14 amino acids. The V segment lost 0 bases and the J segment 6 bases; nucleotides outside the gene matches: 4.

This clone appeared once. The V and J genes are TRBV6-1 and TRBJ2-7; TRBD1 agrees at 9 bases. J was trimmed by 2 bases and V by 6 bases; bases with no gene match: 5. Germline V gives CDR1 MNHNS, CDR2 SASEGT. This CDR3 has 14 residues. The CDR3 reads CASSPRQGAYEQYF. CDR3 coding DNA: TGTGCCAGCAGCCCCAGACAGGGGGCCTACGAGCAGTACTTC.

This clone has only a few counts. The rearrangement uses TRBV7-9 and TRBJ2-7, with D unresolved. The CDR3 has 13 amino acids. The V end was cut by 1 base, the J end by 2 bases, with 6 bases between. CDR1 and CDR2 from the germline V gene are SEHNR and FQNEAQ (reference sequence). CDR3 nucleotide sequence: TGTGCCAGCAGCTTAGGCGTTCCCTACGAGCAGTACTTC. The encoded protein is CASSLGVPYEQYF.

This clone has only one observation. V gene TRBV4-1 combines with J gene TRBJ1-5; 9 bases align to TRBD1. The germline gives CDR1 MGHRA, CDR2 YSYEKL. The length of the CDR3 is 14 residues. The ends lost 4 bases at V and 4 bases at J; junction bases unmatched: 2. The DNA of the CDR3 is TGCGCCAGCAGCCTCGGGACAGGGAATCAGCCCCAGCATTTT. Protein product: CASSLGTGNQPQHF.

The chain carries TRBV5-1 and TRBJ2-5, with D tentatively TRBD2 (5 bases). Germline V CDR1 and CDR2: SGHRS, YFSETQ. The CDR3 loop spans 14 amino acids. V shed 0 bases and J shed 5 bases, with 11 bases lying between them. CDR3 amino acids: CASSLALGGETQYF. Written as DNA, the CDR3 is TGCGCCAGCAGCTTGGCCTTGGGCGGGGAGACCCAGTACTTC.

The gene calls are TRBV10-3 and TRBJ2-7, with 9 bases that match TRBD1. The junction had 12 bases not matched to a gene; V was cut back by 4 bases and J by 5 bases. Germline V gene data show CDR1 as ENHRY and CDR2 as SYGVKD. The CDR3 runs to 16 residues. CDR3 in amino acids: CAISGGKGTGIDEQYF. DNA for the CDR3: TGTGCCATCAGTGGTGGGAAAGGGACAGGGATCGACGAGCAGTACTTC.

The CDR3 region is CSVEDQGPVSYEQYF. The DNA for the CDR3 is TGCAGCGTTGAAGATCAGGGGCCAGTTTCCTACGAGCAGTACTTC. The chain joins TRBV29-1 to TRBJ2-7, with D possibly TRBD1 on 6 matching bases. The length of the CDR3 is 15 residues. Germline V gene data show CDR1 as SQVTM and CDR2 as ANQGSEA. Trimming took 0 bases from V and 1 from J, leaving 13 bases between them.

V gene TRBV5-4 combines with J gene TRBJ2-3; possibly TRBD2 for D (5 bases). The length of the CDR3 is 15 residues. Trimming removed 4 bases from V and 0 bases from J, with 12 bases in between. Germline V gene data show CDR1 as SGHNT and CDR2 as YYREEE (reference sequence). As DNA, the CDR3 is TGTGCCAGCAGCCTCCGGACTGCTAGCACAGATACGCAGTATTTT. Protein product: CASSLRTASTDTQYF. Looking up the rest from reference TRBV5-4 and TRBJ2-3 gives the full variable domain: ETGVTQSPTHLIKTRGQQVTLRCSSQSGHNTVSWYQQALGQGPQFIFQYYREEENGRGNFPPRFSGLQFPNYSSELNVNALELDDSALYLCASSLRTASTDTQYFGPGTRLTVL.

The rearrangement links TRBV5-4 to TRBJ2-7; D ambiguous. The V gene's germline CDR1 is SGHNT and CDR2 YYREEE (reference sequence). Trimming stripped 2 bases from V and 5 bases from J, with 5 bases between. The CDR3 has 11 amino acids. The CDR3 nucleotides read TGTGCCAGCAGCTTAGAGAACGAGCAGTACTTC. This translates into CASSLENEQYF. Drawing the rest from reference TRBV5-4 and TRBJ2-7, the complete variable domain is ETGVTQSPTHLIKTRGQQVTLRCSSQSGHNTVSWYQQALGQGPQFIFQYYREEENGRGNFPPRFSGLQFPNYSSELNVNALELDDSALYLCASSLENEQYFGPGTRLTVT.

This clone has more than one count but fewer than ten. The V gene is TRBV6-1, the J gene TRBJ1-5; D unclear. Germline values: CDR1 MNHNS, CDR2 SASEGT. This CDR3 has 15 amino acids. V lost 1 base and J 4 bases, leaving 11 bases between the germline ends. CDR3 sequence reads: CASSEEWQINQPQHF. Here the CDR3 DNA reads TGTGCCAGCAGTGAAGAGTGGCAGATAAATCAGCCCCAGCATTTT.

V and J are TRBV6-6 and TRBJ1-5; 9 bases map to TRBD1. V dropped 6 bases and J dropped 6; count of bases not matched to a gene: 6. Germline V gene data show CDR1 as MNHNY and CDR2 as SVGAGI (reference sequence). CDR3 size: 14 residues. CDR3 sequence: CASREQGAGQPQHF. The CDR3 DNA reads as TGTGCCAGCAGAGAACAGGGGGCAGGTCAGCCCCAGCATTTT.

The V call is TRBV7-6, the J call TRBJ1-6, with TRBD1 matching 8 bases. The CDR3 spans 14 residues. The V gene end was trimmed by 4 bases and the J gene end by 10 bases; junction bases not matched to a gene: 6. From germline, CDR1 is SGHVS and CDR2 FNYEAQ. The DNA of the CDR3 is TGTGCCAGCAGCTCCGGACAGGGCGACTCACCCCTCCACTTT. Its protein product is CASSSGQGDSPLHF.

This clone was observed a few times. The chain has TRBV4-1 and TRBJ1-5; unclear D gene. The V end was cut by 0 bases, the J end by 1 base, with 10 bases between. The germline gives CDR1 MGHRA, CDR2 YSYEKL. This CDR3 has 16 amino acids. The CDR3 sequence is CASSQEGGISNQPQHF. CDR3 nucleotide sequence: TGCGCCAGCAGCCAAGAAGGAGGGATAAGCAATCAGCCCCAGCATTTT.

This chain connects TRBV10-1 to TRBJ2-3; maybe TRBD2 (7 bases). The CDR3 spans 16 residues. Trimming stripped 3 bases from V and 4 bases from J, with 17 bases between. The germline CDR1 and CDR2 sequences are WNHNN and SYGVQD (reference sequence). CDR3 loop: CASSEWSRGGSDTQYF. The CDR3 region has the DNA TGCGCCAGCAGTGAATGGTCAAGGGGGGGGTCAGATACGCAGTATTTT.

The chain is built from TRBV7-6 and TRBJ1-5; TRBD1 matches 10 bases. Germline assignment: CDR1 SGHVS and CDR2 FNYEAQ. The ends lost 0 bases at V and 2 bases at J; junction bases unmatched: 4. The CDR3 totals 17 residues. The CDR3 protein is CASSLAVGTGGNQPQHF. The CDR3 DNA is TGTGCCAGCAGCTTAGCTGTAGGGACAGGGGGCAATCAGCCCCAGCATTTT.

The chain employs TRBV11-2 and TRBJ1-1; D call uncertain. CDR1 and CDR2 from the germline V gene are SGHAT and FQNNGV. CDR3 length: 12 residues. V was shortened by 3 bases and J by 8 bases, with 10 bases between the two germline ends. The CDR3: CASSLYSEEAFF. Here the CDR3 DNA reads TGTGCCAGCAGCTTGTATAGTGAAGAAGCTTTCTTT.